This TCR beta chain was observed in a study of blood T cell repertoires in COVID-19. Study at large: COVID-19 samples from acute and convalescent phases originated in the United States, Italy and Spain. The cDNA or gDNA used as material had been derived from T cells, B-cell-depleted T cells, or PBMCs.

TCRdb's table, derived via immunoSEQ multiplex PCR, lists solely in-frame clones and lacks some. The top ten clones hold about 7.1% of a sample with 100,000 to 120,000 clones, approximately 65% of them seen once. The germline V gene has CDR1 SGDLS and CDR2 YYNGEE. V lost 1 base, J lost 5 bases, and 12 bases lay in between. CDR3 length: 14 residues. This receptor was identified in a woman in her sixties or seventies with acute or convalescent COVID-19. The chain has TRBV9 and TRBJ2-5; possible D gene TRBD1, 5 bases. Sequenced sample: peripheral blood. Here the CDR3 DNA reads TGTGCCAGCAGCGTATCCCCCTCAGGGGAGACCCAGTACTTC. This codes for CASSVSPSGETQYF.